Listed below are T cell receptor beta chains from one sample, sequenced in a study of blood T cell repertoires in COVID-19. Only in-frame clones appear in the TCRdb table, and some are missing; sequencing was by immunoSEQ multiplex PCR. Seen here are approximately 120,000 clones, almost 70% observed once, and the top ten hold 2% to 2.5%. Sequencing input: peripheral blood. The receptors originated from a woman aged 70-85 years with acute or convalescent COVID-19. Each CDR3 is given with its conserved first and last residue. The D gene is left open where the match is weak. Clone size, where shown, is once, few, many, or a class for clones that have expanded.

CASTPTNTGELFF TGTGCCAGCACCCCAACGAACACCGGGGAGCTGTTTTTT TRBJ2-2 . TRBV2 .
CASSLQGGTGYTF TGTGCCAGCAGTCTACAGGGGGGAACGGGCTACACCTTC TRBJ1-2 . TRBV28 TRBD1
CASSMSFYNEQFF TGTGCCAGTAGTATGAGCTTTTACAATGAGCAGTTCTTC TRBJ2-1 . TRBV19 .
CASSLSAGSGIIGSPLHF TGTGCCAGCAGTTTATCGGCGGGGTCCGGCATTATTGGTTCACCCCTCCACTTT TRBJ1-6 few TRBV27 .
CASSPRTGGTAGNTIYF TGCGCCAGCAGCCCGCGGACAGGGGGAACGGCTGGAAACACCATATATTTT TRBJ1-3 . TRBV4-1 TRBD1
CASSTTGTGRSPLHF TGTGCCAGCAGCACCACCGGAACAGGGCGCTCACCCCTCCACTTT TRBJ1-6 . TRBV7-8 .
CASSVGGLSEQYF TGTGCCAGCAGCGTAGGAGGGCTCAGCGAGCAGTACTTC TRBJ2-7 . TRBV9 .
CSVSPTGLGNEKLFF TGCAGCGTTTCCCCTACAGGGCTTGGTAATGAAAAACTGTTTTTT TRBJ1-4 once TRBV29-1 .
CASSPGDEQYF TGTGCCAGCAGCCCCGGGGACGAGCAGTACTTC TRBJ2-7 . TRBV7-9 .
CASSPSGGLNEKLFF TGCGCCAGCAGCCCCTCAGGGGGCCTTAATGAAAAACTGTTTTTT TRBJ1-4 . TRBV4-1 TRBD1
CASSQEATSGVLQETQYF TGCGCCAGCAGCCAAGAGGCCACTAGCGGGGTCCTGCAAGAGACCCAGTACTTC TRBJ2-5 . TRBV4-3 TRBD2
CASSEDKKNSPLHF TGTGCCAGCAGCGAAGACAAAAAGAATTCACCCCTCCACTTT TRBJ1-6 . TRBV21-1 .
CASSVNRDTEAFF TGTGCCAGCAGTGTGAACAGGGACACTGAAGCTTTCTTT TRBJ1-1 few TRBV2 .
CASSHHDRGVFRNSEQYF TGCGCCAGCAGCCATCATGACAGGGGGGTTTTTCGTAACTCCGAGCAGTACTTC TRBJ2-7 . TRBV4-3 TRBD1
CASRQGNQETQYF TGTGCCAGCAGACAGGGGAACCAAGAGACCCAGTACTTC TRBJ2-5 once TRBV12-3/TRBV12-4 TRBD1
CASSAGQVGIQYF TGCGCCAGCAGCGCAGGACAGGTCGGCATTCAGTACTTC TRBJ2-4 . TRBV10-1 TRBD1
CAWSVLGHSGTGELFF TGTGCCTGGAGTGTACTCGGCCACAGTGGCACCGGGGAGCTGTTTTTT TRBJ2-2 . TRBV30 .
CASSPSGTRSPTGNTIYF TGCGCCAGCAGCCCATCGGGGACACGATCTCCGACTGGAAACACCATATATTTT TRBJ1-3 . TRBV4-1 .
CASSLRAGGYNSPLHF TGTGCCAGCAGCTTAAGGGCGGGGGGTTATAATTCACCCCTCCACTTT TRBJ1-6 . TRBV7-2 .
CASSGRDRGIEAFF TGTGCCAGCTCAGGAAGGGACAGGGGTATTGAAGCTTTCTTT TRBJ1-1 few TRBV21-1 .
CASSSQLNTEAFF TGTGCCAGCAGCTCACAGCTTAACACTGAAGCTTTCTTT TRBJ1-1 . TRBV7-2 .
CASSAGAGTYGYTF TGTGCCAGCTCGGCGGGGGCAGGGACCTATGGCTACACCTTC TRBJ1-2 . TRBV25-1 .
CASSLAAGNYGYTF TGTGCCAGCAGCTTAGCGGCAGGAAACTATGGCTACACCTTC TRBJ1-2 . TRBV11-2 .
CASGQGLNQPQHF TGTGCCAGCGGACAGGGACTCAATCAGCCCCAGCATTTT TRBJ1-5 . TRBV2 TRBD1